Below, one T cell receptor (beta chain) is given with its context. The antigen remains undetermined. Survey-level immunoSEQ v3.0 assays were run. Sequencing was performed with immunoSEQ multiplex PCR; in TCRdb, only in-frame clones are kept and a portion is missing. The sample records around 19,000 clones, about 89% being singletons. This record belongs to a study of long-term antiretroviral therapy in people with HIV. Whole-study findings and limits: Subsequent to ART, diversity was augmented yet persisted below that of transplant donor controls. Older ART regimens may have been in use when blood was drawn between about 2004 and 2018.

In the United States, treatment was given to all participants with HIV. V shed 3 bases and J 6 bases; nucleotides not matched to a gene: 7. Germline V gives CDR1 MNHEY, CDR2 SMNVEV (reference sequence). The CDR3 consists of 16 residues. Sequences were derived from unsorted PBMCs, sampled around 2.7 years after starting antiretroviral therapy. The clonotype originates from a woman in her fifties or sixties with HIV. The V and J genes are TRBV27 and TRBJ2-2, with 10 bases aligning to TRBD2. The CDR3 nucleotides read TGTGCCAGCAGTTTTGGGGTAGCGGGAGGTCCCGGGGAGCTGTTTTTT. Translating it yields CASSFGVAGGPGELFF.